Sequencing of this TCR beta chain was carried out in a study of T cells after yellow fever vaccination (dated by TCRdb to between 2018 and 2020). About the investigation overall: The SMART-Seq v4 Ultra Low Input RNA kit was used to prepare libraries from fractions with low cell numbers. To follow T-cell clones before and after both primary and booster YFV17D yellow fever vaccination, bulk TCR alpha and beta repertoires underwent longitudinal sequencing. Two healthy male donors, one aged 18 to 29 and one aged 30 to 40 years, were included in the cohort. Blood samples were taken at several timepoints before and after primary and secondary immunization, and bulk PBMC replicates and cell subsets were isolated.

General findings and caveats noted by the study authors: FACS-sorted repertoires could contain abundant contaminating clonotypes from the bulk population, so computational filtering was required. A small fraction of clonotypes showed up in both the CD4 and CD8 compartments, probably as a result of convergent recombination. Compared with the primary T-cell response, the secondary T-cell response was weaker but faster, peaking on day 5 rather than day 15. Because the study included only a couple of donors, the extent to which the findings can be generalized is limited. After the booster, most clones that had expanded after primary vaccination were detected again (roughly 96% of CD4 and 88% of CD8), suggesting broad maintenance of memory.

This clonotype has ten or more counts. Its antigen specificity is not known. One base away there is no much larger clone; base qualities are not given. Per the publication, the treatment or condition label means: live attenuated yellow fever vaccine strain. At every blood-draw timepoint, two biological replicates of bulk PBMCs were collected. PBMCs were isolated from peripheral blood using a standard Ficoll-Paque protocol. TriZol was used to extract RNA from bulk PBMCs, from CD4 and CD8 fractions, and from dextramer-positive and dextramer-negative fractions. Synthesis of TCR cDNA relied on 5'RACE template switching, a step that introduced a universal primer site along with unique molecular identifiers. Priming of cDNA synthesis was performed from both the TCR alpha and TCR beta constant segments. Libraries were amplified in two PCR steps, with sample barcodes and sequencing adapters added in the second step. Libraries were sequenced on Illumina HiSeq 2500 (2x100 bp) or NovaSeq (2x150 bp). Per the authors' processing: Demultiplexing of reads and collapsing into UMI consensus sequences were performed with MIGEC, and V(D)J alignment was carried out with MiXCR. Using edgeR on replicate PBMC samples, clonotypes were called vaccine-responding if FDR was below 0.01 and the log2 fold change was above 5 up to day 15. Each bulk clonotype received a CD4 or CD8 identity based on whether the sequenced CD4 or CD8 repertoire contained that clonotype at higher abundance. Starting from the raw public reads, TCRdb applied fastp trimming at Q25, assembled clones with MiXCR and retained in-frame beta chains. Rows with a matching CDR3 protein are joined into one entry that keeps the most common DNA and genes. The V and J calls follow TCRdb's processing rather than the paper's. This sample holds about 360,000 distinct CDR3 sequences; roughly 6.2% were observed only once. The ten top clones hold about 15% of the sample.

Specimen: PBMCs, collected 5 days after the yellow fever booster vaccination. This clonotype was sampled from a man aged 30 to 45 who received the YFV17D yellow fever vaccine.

CDR3 region: CASSQDLTMRNIQYF. The DNA reads as follows: TGCGCCAGCAGCCAAGATTTGACCATGAGAAACATTCAGTACTTC. The rearranged segments are TRBV4-3 and TRBJ2-4, with the D gene too uncertain to name. Looking up the germline V gene yields CDR1 LGHNA and CDR2 YSLEER. Trimming at the junction amounts to 0 bases on V and 6 bases on J, and the germline ends lie 12 bases apart. The cysteine opens and the phenylalanine closes a CDR3 of 15 amino acids. The read is trimmed to its CDR3 DNA, 45 bases read in frame from base 1.